This TCR beta chain stems from a study of blood T cell repertoires in COVID-19. Overall study context: Both acute and convalescent COVID-19 samples were obtained from the United States, Italy and Spain. PBMCs, B-cell-depleted T cells, or T cells were the source of the cDNA or gDNA that made up the material.

Original data processing: Researchers report that nucleated cell counts were estimated from reference gene primer amplification. Sequencing used immunoSEQ multiplex PCR; TCRdb keeps in-frame clones, though not all of them. Clonal size and the V and J genes are those of that table, whereas D and trimming came from the DNA. This sample yields 80,000 or so clones, of which approximately 80% are seen a single time; around a third belongs to the top ten. CDR3 length: 11 residues. Germline values: CDR1 LNHDA, CDR2 SQIVND (reference sequence). The V end lost 6 bases, the J end lost 2 bases, and 4 bases lay between the germline ends.

The receptor was derived from a woman between 65 and 79 years old with acute or convalescent COVID-19. V gene TRBV19 combines with J gene TRBJ2-5; no firm D call. The sample comprised peripheral blood. The CDR3 spells CASRSQETQYF. CDR3 DNA sequence: TGTGCCAGTAGGTCGCAAGAGACCCAGTACTTC.